This entry features one T cell receptor beta chain sequence. As yet, its antigen is unknown. Sorted-subset replicate PCRs used roughly 180 ng DNA, around 31,000 T cell genomes. Profiling relied on immunoSEQ multiplex PCR, and the TCRdb table lists in-frame clones only, not all of them. The data show approximately 2.5 million clones, just over 90% seen once. A CD45RA-negative memory subset and a CD45RA+ naive subset were separated from the CD4+ cells. The sample comes from a study of shared clonotypes between healthy human individuals. Study-wide findings and caveats: Naive subsets, compared against memory subsets, generally had larger estimated richness values.

The CDR3 loop spans 14 amino acids. CDR1 and CDR2 from the germline V gene are SGHTA and FQGNSA. V lost 6 bases to trimming and J lost 2 bases, with 13 bases between them. This sequence was found in a man aged 18 to 30 in good health. Input material: naive CD4+ T cells sorted from blood. Subset: CD45RA+ positively selected. The rearrangement joins TRBV7-2 to TRBJ1-2; no clear D. This CDR3 is CASRRTEQNYGYTF. DNA of the CDR3: TGTGCCAGCAGACGGACGGAGCAAAACTATGGCTACACCTTC.